These 3 T cell receptor beta chains were sequenced from one sample in a study of shared clonotypes between healthy human individuals. The assay was immunoSEQ multiplex PCR, and TCRdb's table has in-frame clones only and misses some. The data hold about 380,000 clones, with roughly 96% observed a single time. Sequenced: memory CD8+ T cells sorted from blood. Described subset: CD45RO+ cells pooled with CCR7-negative TemRA cells. The receptors come from a man aged 25-45 years in good health.

The rearrangement joins TRBV10-3 to TRBJ1-2; no definite D call. The germline V gene has CDR1 ENHRY and CDR2 SYGVKD. The V and J ends lost 0 bases and 6 bases respectively, with 11 bases between them. The CDR3 spans 14 residues. The CDR3 loop reads CAISESAGSHGYTF. Here the CDR3 DNA reads TGTGCCATCAGTGAGTCCGCGGGAAGTCATGGCTACACCTTC.

The chain uses TRBV5-4 and TRBJ2-7; TRBD2 matches 7 bases. The CDR3 spans 16 residues. CDR1 and CDR2 (germline): SGHNT, YYREEE (reference sequence). Unmatched junction bases numbered 12, after V lost 4 bases and J lost 2 bases. The CDR3 loop reads CASSVLGGGGTYEQYF. DNA of the CDR3: TGTGCCAGCAGCGTCCTGGGTGGCGGGGGAACCTACGAGCAGTACTTC.

V is TRBV19 and J is TRBJ2-1, with D possibly TRBD2 on 5 matching bases. Germline V gene sequence: CDR1 LNHDA, CDR2 SQIVND (reference sequence). The CDR3 extends over 14 amino acids. V lost 4 bases and J lost 5, with 12 bases in between. The DNA of the CDR3 is TGTGCCAGTAGTACCACTAGGTGGGACAATGAGCAGTTCTTC. Translating it yields CASSTTRWDNEQFF.